The present entry profiles one T cell receptor (beta chain) with its context. Since a much larger clone is just one base distant, this may be a read error. This entry comes from a study of T cells in Graves' hyperthyroidism and ophthalmopathy. Across the study: The authors collected peripheral blood at initial diagnosis, before any treatment.

TCR beta CDR3 regions were amplified from RNA. In the first-round RT-PCR of the TCR CDR3, the HTBI primer set was used. Each CDR3 protein gets one entry after TCRdb re-called the multiplex PCR reads with MiXCR. Of more than 550,000 distinct CDR3 sequences in the sample, about 18% were seen once. Exclusion followed for patients with uncontrolled infection, other autoimmune disease, pregnancy or lactation. With 1 base clipped from V and 4 bases from J, the junction kept 19 bases outside the gene matches. The CDR3 extends over 21 amino acids. The V gene's germline CDR1 is SGHAT and CDR2 FQNNGV. The sequenced sample consisted of blood. The chain combines TRBV11-2 with TRBJ2-7, with TRBD2 matching 13 bases. This receptor was identified in a man aged 50-60 years with Graves' hyperthyroidism. CDR3 sequence reads: CASSLVTPRTSGGAVLYEQYF. The CDR3 region has the DNA TGTGCCAGCAGCTTAGTTACCCCCCGAACTAGCGGGGGGGCGGTTCTGTACGAGCAGTACTTC.